The next 27 T cell receptor beta chains were all read from a single sample in a study of T cell repertoires in cytomegalovirus infection. These receptors have no identified antigens. In TCRdb, the reads were re-called with MiXCR into one record per CDR3 protein. The sample consists of just under 500,000 distinct CDR3 sequences, roughly a third of them appearing once. Material: cultured PBMCs, obtained from culture after CMV antigen stimulation. These receptors were collected from a human donor in good health (CMV status not recorded). Some clones in this sample may be carry-over from other donors' samples.

This clonotype showed up just a few times. The rearrangement joins TRBV7-6 to TRBJ1-4, with a possible D match to TRBD1 (5 bases). The CDR3 has 17 residues. Per the germline V gene, CDR1 is SGHVS and CDR2 is FNYEAQ. Trimming stripped 0 bases from V and 7 bases from J, with 18 bases between. The CDR3 sequence is CASSLAWMGPGGEKLFF. The CDR3 coding sequence is TGTGCCAGCAGCTTAGCGTGGATGGGTCCGGGGGGTGAAAAACTGTTTTTT.

The table lists this clonotype with many counts. The rearrangement joins TRBV7-9 to TRBJ2-6; no clear D gene. The CDR3 has 14 amino acids. Trimming removed 2 bases from V and 4 bases from J, with 6 bases in between. Germline CDR1 SEHNR, CDR2 FQNEAQ (reference sequence). The CDR3 DNA reads TGTGCCAGCAGCTTATCGGCCGGGGCCAACGTCCTGACTTTC. Its protein product is CASSLSAGANVLTF.

This clonotype was observed many times. The chain couples TRBV29-1 to TRBJ2-1; D might be TRBD1 (5 bases). The V and J ends lost 3 bases and 8 bases respectively, with 20 bases between them. The CDR3 covers 15 residues. Germline CDR1 and CDR2: SQVTM and ANQGSEA. CDR3 coding DNA: TGCAGCGTTGACAGGGAAAGGGTTTCCAGGGATGAGCAGTTCTTC. Residues: CSVDRERVSRDEQFF.

This clonotype was found a few times. CDR3 coding DNA: TGTGCTAGTGGTACGGGGACGGATACCGGGGAGCTGTTTTTT. This encodes CASGTGTDTGELFF. The chain has TRBV12-5 and TRBJ2-2; D may match TRBD1 or TRBD2 (5 bases each). Trimming took 5 bases from V and 5 from J, leaving 12 bases between them. From germline, CDR1 is LGHNT and CDR2 FRNRAP. This CDR3 is built from 14 residues.

The chain uses TRBV6-6 and TRBJ1-1; maybe TRBD1 (5 bases). CDR3 length: 14 residues. Germline CDR1 MNHNY, CDR2 SVGAGI (reference sequence). Trimming cost V 8 bases and J 1 base, with 14 bases left between them. The CDR3 reads CASSYFRENTEAFF. CDR3 sequence (DNA): TGTGCCAGCTCATATTTCAGGGAGAACACTGAAGCTTTCTTT.

The chain uses TRBV28 and TRBJ2-2, with a tentative D call TRBD1 (5 bases). The V and J ends lost 6 bases and 4 bases respectively, with 21 bases between them. CDR1 is MDHEN, CDR2 SYDVKM, per germline. The CDR3 is 17 residues long. CDR3 region: CASSLTLVVQGTGELFF. As DNA, the CDR3 is TGTGCCAGCAGCCTTACCCTCGTCGTCCAGGGCACCGGGGAGCTGTTTTTT.

This clonotype was counted between two and nine times. The V and J genes are TRBV20-1 and TRBJ1-2, with unresolved D. The CDR3 covers 12 residues. Germline loops: CDR1 DFQATT, CDR2 SNEGSKA (reference sequence). The V and J ends lost 3 bases and 1 base respectively, with 6 bases between them. CDR3 loop: CSARDLNYGYTF. CDR3 nucleotide sequence: TGCAGTGCTAGGGACCTTAACTATGGCTACACCTTC.

The gene calls are TRBV7-9 and TRBJ1-5; D gene ambiguous. CDR1 is SEHNR, CDR2 FQNEAQ, per germline (reference sequence). The V end lost 4 bases, the J end lost 3 bases, and 13 bases lay between the germline ends. The CDR3 totals 15 residues. CDR3 nucleotide sequence: TGTGCCAGCAGCTCAACCCGAACGGTCAATCAGCCCCAGCATTTT. Amino acid sequence: CASSSTRTVNQPQHF.

The table lists this clonotype with many counts. This sequence joins TRBV6-1 and TRBJ1-3, with D maybe TRBD1 (6 bases). This CDR3 spans 14 amino acids. V lost 5 bases, J lost 0 bases, and 8 bases lay in between. The V gene's germline CDR1 is MNHNS and CDR2 SASEGT. CDR3 in amino acids: CASSRGYSGNTIYF. DNA for the CDR3: TGTGCCAGCAGTAGGGGGTACTCTGGAAACACCATATATTTT.

The chain joins TRBV20-1 to TRBJ2-7; no clear D. The CDR3 sequence is 12 residues long. Germline values: CDR1 DFQATT, CDR2 SNEGSKA (reference sequence). Between the trimmed V and J ends, which lost 1 base and 4 bases, there was a span of 8 bases. CDR3 in amino acids: CSARASRYEQYF. The CDR3, as DNA: TGCAGTGCTAGAGCTTCCCGGTACGAGCAGTACTTC.

The rearrangement joins TRBV19 to TRBJ2-3, with 12 nucleotides matching TRBD2. The CDR3 loop spans 17 amino acids. Looked up from germline, CDR1 is LNHDA and CDR2 is SQIVND (reference sequence). V was clipped by 5 bases and J by 3 bases; unmatched bases: 9. The CDR3, as DNA: TGTGCCAGTAGTCCCACCCTGACTAGCGGGAGAACAGATACGCAGTATTTT. This gives the protein CASSPTLTSGRTDTQYF.

The chain carries TRBV6-6 and TRBJ2-7; D may correspond to TRBD1 or TRBD2 (5 bases each). Trimming took off 0 bases at V and 3 bases at J, with 15 bases between the two ends. The CDR3 has 16 residues. Germline V gives CDR1 MNHNY, CDR2 SVGAGI (reference sequence). The CDR3 region has the DNA TGTGCCAGCAGTTACTCGGGGACCGACACCCACTACGAGCAGTACGTC. This translates into CASSYSGTDTHYEQYV.

The chain couples TRBV6-2 or TRBV6-3 to TRBJ1-1; a possible D gene is TRBD1 (5 bases). Germline loops: CDR1 MNHEY, CDR2 SVGEGT. The ends were cut back, 2 bases at V and 5 bases at J, with 21 bases in the middle. The CDR3 consists of 17 residues. For the CDR3, the DNA is TGTGCCAGCAGTTACGCCCCCTCGGGGGGACGGGGAACTGAAGCTTTCTTT. Translation gives CASSYAPSGGRGTEAFF.

The CDR3 here is CASSLGTSLSYNEQFF. The CDR3, as DNA: TGTGCCAGCAGCTTGGGGACTAGTCTATCCTACAATGAGCAGTTCTTC. The rearrangement joins TRBV5-4 to TRBJ2-1; TRBD2 matches 7 bases. Trimming took 0 bases from V and 1 from J; bases not matched to a gene: 4. CDR3 length equals 16 residues. Germline assignment: CDR1 SGHNT and CDR2 YYREEE (reference sequence).

This clonotype was observed once. The rearrangement links TRBV18 to TRBJ1-1; a weak D match, TRBD1 (5 bases). V was cut by 3 bases and J by 2 bases, with 13 bases left in between. Germline V CDR1 and CDR2: KGHSH, LQKENI. This CDR3 contains 15 residues. CDR3 in DNA: TGTGCCAGCTCACCCGCGGGACGGCCCAACACTGAAGCTTTCTTT. Translating gives CASSPAGRPNTEAFF.

The J gene is TRBJ2-7, the V gene TRBV6-1, with D possibly matching TRBD2 (7 bases). The CDR3 spans 15 residues. Germline V lookup: CDR1 MNHNS, CDR2 SASEGT. V dropped 5 bases and J dropped 3 bases, with 17 bases sitting between them. The CDR3 loop is CASSLRLGGHYEQYF. CDR3 nucleotides: TGTGCCAGCAGTCTCCGCCTCGGGGGGCACTACGAGCAGTACTTC.

This clonotype was seen only a few times. This chain joins TRBV6-5 and TRBJ2-7, with D perhaps TRBD2 (5 bases). Germline values: CDR1 MNHEY, CDR2 SVGAGI. Trimming took 0 bases from V and 0 from J, leaving 9 bases between them. This CDR3 contains 15 residues. The CDR3 protein is CASSYSSDPSYEQYF. CDR3 coding DNA: TGTGCCAGCAGTTACTCTAGCGACCCCTCCTACGAGCAGTACTTC.

Notes on this clonotype: Mismatch with germline at one junction end may stem from a read error. The CDR3 sequence is CASSLALGQNTGELFF. CDR3 in DNA: TGTGCTAGCAGCTTAGCATTAGGACAGAACACCGGGGAGCTGTTTTTT. The chain combines TRBV7-7 with TRBJ2-2, with D maybe TRBD1 (5 bases). The germline gives CDR1 SSHAT, CDR2 FNYEAQ (reference sequence). The CDR3 totals 16 residues.

The CDR3 here is CASSPRTSGIVYNEQFF. The CDR3 nucleotides read TGTGCCAGCAGTCCAAGGACTAGCGGGATTGTCTACAATGAGCAGTTCTTC. The chain is built from TRBV12-3 or TRBV12-4 and TRBJ2-1, with TRBD2 matching over 12 bases. The CDR3 consists of 17 residues. Trimming cost V 5 bases and J 3 bases; bases outside gene matches: 8.

This clonotype was detected ten times or more. The chain combines TRBV7-6 with TRBJ1-1; D might be TRBD1 (6 bases). Trimming took 5 bases from V and 1 from J, leaving 14 bases between them. The CDR3 loop spans 15 amino acids. CDR1 and CDR2 from the germline V gene are SGHVS and FNYEAQ. The CDR3 loop reads CASSPGAGENTEAFF. The DNA of the CDR3 is TGTGCCAGCAGCCCCGGAGCAGGGGAGAACACTGAAGCTTTCTTT.

This clonotype was detected many times. The rearrangement uses TRBV18 and TRBJ1-5; D unclear. The CDR3 has 15 amino acids. Trimming removed 3 bases from V and 5 bases from J, with 14 bases in between. Germline lookup yields CDR1 KGHSH and CDR2 LQKENI. The CDR3 sequence: CASSPPSAADQPQHF. As DNA, the CDR3 is TGTGCCAGCTCACCGCCTTCGGCCGCAGATCAGCCCCAGCATTTT.

V and J are TRBV7-6 and TRBJ2-1; 9 bases are a match to TRBD2. The CDR3 has 16 residues. CDR1 and CDR2 from the germline V gene are SGHVS and FNYEAQ. The junction had 8 bases not matched to a gene; V was cut back by 5 bases and J by 3 bases. Here the CDR3 DNA reads TGTGCCAGCAGCAAGACTAGCGGAAGAAACTACAATGAGCAGTTCTTC. Translating gives CASSKTSGRNYNEQFF.

The chain is built from TRBV6-6 and TRBJ2-7, with a tentative D call TRBD2 (5 bases). The CDR3 has 13 amino acids. V gave up 5 bases and J gave up 3 bases, with 11 bases separating them. Germline V gene data show CDR1 as MNHNY and CDR2 as SVGAGI (reference sequence). The CDR3 region has the DNA TGTGCCAGCAGTGGAGACTACATCTACGAGCAGTACTTC. Residues: CASSGDYIYEQYF.

The rearrangement joins TRBV6-9 to TRBJ2-7, with D possibly TRBD2 on 7 matching bases. V shed 3 bases and J shed 2 bases, with 20 bases lying between them. The CDR3 is made up of 17 amino acids. Germline loops: CDR1 MNHGY, CDR2 SVAAGI. The CDR3 bases are TGTGCCAGCAGTTACGATCTCGCGGGGGCGAGCGCCTACGAGCAGTACTTC. It codes for CASSYDLAGASAYEQYF.

This clonotype was seen a handful of times. The chain recombines TRBV7-9 with TRBJ2-1, with 7 bases that match TRBD2. This CDR3 contains 15 residues. Unmatched junction bases numbered 8, after V lost 5 bases and J lost 4 bases. Germline V CDR1 and CDR2: SEHNR, FQNEAQ (reference sequence). CDR3 sequence (DNA): TGTGCCAGCAGCCCTCGACTAGCCACTTACAATGAGCAGTTCTTC. It is translated as CASSPRLATYNEQFF.

The J gene is TRBJ1-5, the V gene TRBV2; D gene unclear. This CDR3 is built from 12 residues. V was pared by 3 bases and J by 11 bases, with 11 bases between. CDR1 is SNHLY and CDR2 is FYNNEI in the germline V gene. The CDR3 protein is CASSDGVRTQHF. Written as DNA, the CDR3 is TGTGCCAGCAGTGACGGGGTCAGGACCCAGCATTTT. The full variable domain, completed using reference TRBV2 and TRBJ1-5, is EPEVTQTPSHQVTQMGQEVILRCVPISNHLYFYWYRQILGQKVEFLVSFYNNEISEKSEIFDDQFSVERPDGSNFTLKIRSTKLEDSAMYFCASSDGVRTQHFGDGTRLSIL.

This rearrangement joins TRBV6-5 to TRBJ2-4; TRBD1 aligns across 7 bases. Germline loops: CDR1 MNHEY, CDR2 SVGAGI. The CDR3 runs to 15 residues. The J segment lost 6 bases and the V segment lost 5 bases, leaving 10 bases of the junction unmatched. The CDR3, as DNA: TGTGCCAGCAGTGAACAGGGGTTGGCGTTAAACATTCAGTACTTC. It is translated as CASSEQGLALNIQYF.